The 31 T cell receptor beta chains reported below all come from one sample, sequenced in a study of blood T cell repertoires in COVID-19. Assay: immunoSEQ multiplex PCR; the TCRdb copy retains only in-frame clones and omits some. Of some 110,000 clones listed, roughly 84% were seen once; the top ten hold approximately 0.76%. Sequencing was done on a sample of peripheral blood. The receptors derive from a woman aged 70-85 years with acute or convalescent COVID-19.

The chain employs TRBV6-5 and TRBJ1-2, with D possibly matching TRBD1 (6 bases). CDR1 is MNHEY, CDR2 SVGAGI, per germline. Trimming removed 6 bases from V and 2 bases from J, with 13 bases in between. The CDR3 is 14 amino acids. This CDR3 is CASRQTGTNYGYTF. The DNA of the CDR3 is TGTGCCAGCAGACAAACAGGGACGAACTATGGCTACACCTTC.

V gene TRBV11-2 combines with J gene TRBJ2-7; D might be TRBD2 (5 bases). This CDR3 has 14 residues. Per the germline V gene, CDR1 is SGHAT and CDR2 is FQNNGV. Trimming cost V 5 bases and J 3 bases, with 14 bases left between them. The CDR3 loop reads CASSLTGSIYEQYF. Written as DNA, the CDR3 is TGTGCCAGCAGCCTGACGGGGTCAATCTACGAGCAGTACTTC.

The V gene is TRBV25-1, the J gene TRBJ1-1; the match to TRBD1 covers 9 bases. The junction had 4 bases not matched to a gene; V was cut back by 4 bases and J by 4 bases. Germline V gives CDR1 MGHDK, CDR2 SYGVNS. The CDR3 loop spans 14 amino acids. The CDR3: CASSGTGGLTEAFF. The CDR3 DNA sequence: TGTGCCAGCAGTGGAACAGGGGGCCTCACTGAAGCTTTCTTT.

The chain recombines TRBV6-5 with TRBJ1-1; 8 nucleotides match TRBD1. Germline values: CDR1 MNHEY, CDR2 SVGAGI. Trimming cost V 7 bases and J 0 bases; bases outside gene matches: 4. The CDR3 has 14 residues. The CDR3 DNA follows: TGTGCCAGCAAAGGGACAGGTTTGAACACTGAAGCTTTCTTT. Translation: CASKGTGLNTEAFF.

This sequence joins TRBV4-1 and TRBJ2-3, with a possible D match to TRBD2 (7 bases). CDR1 is MGHRA and CDR2 is YSYEKL in the germline V gene. V dropped 4 bases and J dropped 4 bases, with 21 bases sitting between them. This CDR3 spans 17 amino acids. The CDR3 sequence is CASSPEGGGRGSDTQYF. CDR3 DNA: TGCGCCAGCAGCCCCGAGGGGGGCGGGAGAGGGTCAGATACGCAGTATTTT.

V usage is TRBV4-2 and J usage is TRBJ2-1; 9 positions agree with TRBD1. Germline lookup yields CDR1 LGHNA and CDR2 YNFKEQ. V was pared by 0 bases and J by 7 bases, with 4 bases of the junction left unmatched. This CDR3 is 15 amino acids long. CDR3 DNA sequence: TGTGCCAGCAGCCAAGATGGACAGGGGCTTAATGAGCAGTTCTTC. Translation: CASSQDGQGLNEQFF.

The DNA for the CDR3 is TGTGCCAGCAGCCCCGGCCAGGGGAGTTTCGGCTATGGCTACACCTTC. Protein sequence: CASSPGQGSFGYGYTF. The V and J genes are TRBV27 and TRBJ1-2; D possibly corresponds to TRBD1 (6 bases). The CDR3 has 16 amino acids. Germline values: CDR1 MNHEY, CDR2 SMNVEV (reference sequence). V lost 6 bases, J lost 4 bases, and 21 bases lay in between.

The chain couples TRBV21-1 to TRBJ2-6; no DNA check was done on the table's D call, TRBD2. TRBV21-1 is recorded as a pseudogene. This CDR3 is built from 14 residues. The CDR3 is CASRIFSGANVLTF. The CDR3, as DNA: TGTGCCAGCAGAATCTTCTCTGGGGCCAACGTCCTGACTTTC.

V and J are TRBV5-6 and TRBJ1-2; 9 bases are a match to TRBD1. V lost 4 bases and J lost 3; bases outside the gene matches: 7. The CDR3 covers 15 residues. The germline V gene encodes CDR1 SGHDT and CDR2 YYEEEE. In nucleotides, the CDR3 is TGTGCCAGCAGCCGGGACAGGGTAAACGACTATGGCTACACCTTC. Translated, it gives CASSRDRVNDYGYTF.

This chain connects TRBV5-8 to TRBJ2-1; 9 nucleotides line up with TRBD2. The ends lost 1 base at V and 0 bases at J; junction bases unmatched: 5. The CDR3 is made up of 17 amino acids. CDR1 is SGHTS, CDR2 YDEGEE, per germline. The chain's CDR3 is CASSLKLAGSSYNEQFF. The CDR3 DNA is TGTGCCAGCAGCTTGAAGCTAGCGGGGAGCTCCTACAATGAGCAGTTCTTC.

This clone was found many times. This chain joins TRBV5-1 and TRBJ2-1, with 10 bases fitting TRBD2. The CDR3 spans 15 residues. Per the germline V gene, CDR1 is SGHRS and CDR2 is YFSETQ. The V gene end was trimmed by 5 bases and the J gene end by 9 bases; junction bases not matched to a gene: 11. The CDR3 DNA sequence: TGCGCCAGCAGTTCAACTAGCGGGGAAAGGGGTGAGCAGTTCTTC. This gives the protein CASSSTSGERGEQFF.

This clone appeared once. The chain is built from TRBV10-1 and TRBJ2-7; possible D gene TRBD1, 6 bases. The CDR3 runs 14 residues. Per germline, CDR1 WNHNN and CDR2 SYGVQD (reference sequence). V was clipped by 2 bases and J by 4 bases, with 12 bases between them. DNA for the CDR3: TGCGCCAGCAGTGAGGCAGGGGTCCCATACGAGCAGTACTTC. It codes for CASSEAGVPYEQYF.

The gene calls are TRBV28 and TRBJ1-4; unclear D gene. The germline gives CDR1 MDHEN, CDR2 SYDVKM. The V end lost 10 bases, the J end lost 7 bases, and 16 bases lay between the germline ends. This CDR3 region has 13 residues. CDR3 amino acids: CATLWAEGEKLFF. The CDR3 coding sequence is TGTGCCACCTTATGGGCGGAGGGTGAAAAACTGTTTTTT.

CDR3 protein: CASTQGGGPFEAFF. CDR3 bases: TGTGCCAGCACCCAAGGGGGGGGGCCGTTTGAAGCTTTCTTT. This chain joins TRBV21-1 and TRBJ1-1. TRBV21-1 is noted as a pseudogene. This CDR3 is 14 amino acids long.

This chain links TRBV7-9 with TRBJ2-2; possibly TRBD1 for D (5 bases). CDR1 is SEHNR, CDR2 FQNEAQ, per germline (reference sequence). Trimming removed 10 bases at V and 1 base at J, with 13 bases between. This CDR3 has 14 residues. CDR3 DNA: TGTGCCATAGACAGTCCACTGAACACCGGGGAGCTGTTTTTT. Protein sequence: CAIDSPLNTGELFF.

The V and J genes are TRBV21-1 and TRBJ2-5; the table's TRBD1 call for D was not verified on the DNA. TRBV21-1 is listed as a pseudogene. The CDR3 length is 16 residues. The CDR3 DNA follows: TGTGCCAGCAGCTCTAGGGGACAGGGGAAGGGAGAGACCCAGTACTTC. It is translated as CASSSRGQGKGETQYF.

This sequence joins TRBV6-5 and TRBJ2-5, with D unresolved. V was trimmed by 7 bases and J by 2 bases, leaving 14 bases between them. Germline V CDR1 and CDR2: MNHEY, SVGAGI. This CDR3 has 14 amino acids. CDR3 amino acids: CASILSGGQETQYF. CDR3 nucleotide sequence: TGTGCCAGCATTCTGTCTGGCGGTCAAGAGACCCAGTACTTC.

The chain couples TRBV11-1 to TRBJ1-6; 7 bases match TRBD1. V shed 4 bases and J 13 bases; nucleotides not matched to a gene: 4. The CDR3 covers 12 residues. CDR1 SGHAT and CDR2 FQDESV come from the germline V gene (reference sequence). In nucleotides, the CDR3 is TGTGCCAGCAGCTCGACAGGGACGCCCCTCCACTTT. Residues: CASSSTGTPLHF.

Of note for this clone: At one end the junction does not follow the germline gene, possibly because of a read error. The chain has TRBV6-6 and TRBJ1-2; 10 positions agree with TRBD1. The CDR3 contains 15 residues. From germline, CDR1 is MNHNY and CDR2 SVGAGI (reference sequence). DNA for the CDR3: TGTGCCAGCAGTGCCGGGACAGGGGATAACCATGGCTACACCTTC. Its protein is CASSAGTGDNHGYTF.

This clone was seen only once. The chain is built from TRBV27 and TRBJ2-1; 14 nucleotides line up with TRBD2. This CDR3 region has 17 residues. V lost 1 base to trimming and J lost 9 bases; unmatched junction nucleotides: 8. In germline, CDR1 is MNHEY, CDR2 SMNVEV (reference sequence). As DNA, the CDR3 is TGTGCCAGCAGTTTATTCCTCGGGACTAGCGGGAGCCGTGAGCAGTTCTTC. Translating gives CASSLFLGTSGSREQFF.

V gene TRBV29-1 combines with J gene TRBJ1-2; D gene unclear. There are 13 residues in the CDR3. Per the germline V gene, CDR1 is SQVTM and CDR2 is ANQGSEA. Between the trimmed V and J ends, which lost 7 bases and 5 bases, there was a span of 17 bases. CDR3 in amino acids: CSASLTVSYGYTF. The DNA for the CDR3 is TGCAGCGCCTCCTTAACAGTTTCTTATGGCTACACCTTC.

The J gene is TRBJ1-1, the V gene TRBV9; 9 positions match TRBD1. The CDR3 is 14 amino acids. Germline V lookup: CDR1 SGDLS, CDR2 YYNGEE. The ends lost 3 bases at V and 4 bases at J; junction bases unmatched: 4. CDR3 in amino acids: CASSAGTGFTEAFF. CDR3 bases: TGTGCCAGCAGCGCCGGGACAGGGTTCACTGAAGCTTTCTTT.

V usage is TRBV7-3 and J usage is TRBJ1-1; 7 bases match TRBD1. There are 14 residues in the CDR3. Germline V gene sequence: CDR1 SGHTA, CDR2 FQGTGA. J gave up 5 bases and V 3 bases, and 6 bases lay outside the gene matches. Here the CDR3 DNA reads TGTGCCAGCAGCTTGGCAGGGGGTGGGACTGAAGCTTTCTTT. This gives the protein CASSLAGGGTEAFF.

The rearrangement links TRBV6-1 to TRBJ2-7, with 8 bases aligning to TRBD1. Germline lookup yields CDR1 MNHNS and CDR2 SASEGT. The CDR3 consists of 16 residues. The V segment lost 4 bases and the J segment 1 base; nucleotides outside the gene matches: 9. In DNA form, the CDR3 reads TGTGCCAGCAGTGGAGGACAGGGTAGGATTTCCTACGAGCAGTACTTC. As protein: CASSGGQGRISYEQYF.

This clone was seen a few times. The rearrangement joins TRBV5-1 to TRBJ1-1; possibly TRBD1 for D (6 bases). Deletions cut 4 bases from V and 1 base from J, with 11 bases between. The CDR3 is 14 amino acids. The germline V gene encodes CDR1 SGHRS and CDR2 YFSETQ. The CDR3 region has the DNA TGCGCCAGCAGCCTGGGGGCACCGAACACTGAAGCTTTCTTT. Amino acid sequence: CASSLGAPNTEAFF.

V gene TRBV4-2 combines with J gene TRBJ1-1; maybe TRBD1 (5 bases). Germline-derived CDR1 and CDR2 are LGHNA and YNFKEQ. V was cut by 4 bases and J by 5 bases, with 14 bases left in between. CDR3 length: 14 amino acids. Here the CDR3 reads CASSPPSGETEAFF. CDR3 in DNA: TGTGCCAGCAGCCCGCCCTCGGGGGAGACTGAAGCTTTCTTT.

The CDR3 loop is CASSHPGQGAAKNIQYF. Written as DNA, the CDR3 is TGTGCCAGCAGCCACCCGGGACAGGGGGCTGCCAAAAACATTCAGTACTTC. J is TRBJ2-4 and V is TRBV3-1 (or the pseudogene TRBV3-2); 12 nucleotides agree with TRBD1. There are 17 residues in the CDR3. The V segment lost 3 bases and the J segment 1 base; nucleotides outside the gene matches: 4. Germline V CDR1 and CDR2: LGHDT, YNNKEL (reference sequence).

The rearrangement joins TRBV9 to TRBJ2-7; maybe TRBD2 (6 bases). The CDR3 contains 15 residues. Germline lookup yields CDR1 SGDLS and CDR2 YYNGEE. The V gene lost 4 bases and the J gene lost 5 bases, with 19 bases spanning the gap. CDR3 sequence reads: CASSPRSGEDDEQYF. The CDR3 bases are TGTGCCAGCAGCCCACGATCGGGAGAGGATGACGAGCAGTACTTC.

The rearrangement joins TRBV6-1 to TRBJ1-3; the D gene is possibly TRBD1 (5 bases). Trimming took off 2 bases at V and 4 bases at J, with 9 bases between the two ends. The CDR3 sequence is 14 residues long. The germline V gene encodes CDR1 MNHNS and CDR2 SASEGT. The CDR3 bases are TGTGCCAGCAGTGAACGGGGGTCCGGAAACACCATATATTTT. It translates to CASSERGSGNTIYF.

The CDR3 reads CASSLATQGLAGYKTQYF. Written as DNA, the CDR3 is TGTGCCAGCAGCTTGGCTACACAGGGACTAGCGGGGTACAAGACCCAGTACTTC. The rearrangement uses TRBV7-9 and TRBJ2-5; TRBD2 matches at 13 bases. Per germline, CDR1 SEHNR and CDR2 FQNEAQ (reference sequence). The junction had 13 bases not matched to a gene; V was cut back by 3 bases and J by 6 bases. The CDR3 has 18 residues.

The chain couples TRBV24-1 to TRBJ2-2; TRBD2 matches 10 bases. The trim removed 7 bases at V and 4 bases at J, leaving 8 bases unmatched. This CDR3 has 16 amino acids. Germline V gene lookup returns CDR1 KGHDR and CDR2 SFDVKD. The CDR3 nucleotides are TGTGCCACCAGCGGAGGTAGCGGGAGGAGCACCGGGGAGCTGTTTTTT. Residues: CATSGGSGRSTGELFF.